These 15 T cell receptor beta chains were sequenced from one sample in a study of metastatic and nonmetastatic thyroid tumors. Using MiXCR, TCRdb re-called clones from the PCR reads. The sample has about 28,000 clones, 20% seen once. Among the patients, none had received any treatment before thyroid surgery. Sequenced material: blood. Receptors were obtained from a female donor with papillary thyroid cancer or a benign thyroid nodule (not recorded which). Some clones in this sample may be carry-over from other donors' samples.

This clone was picked up many times. The chain uses TRBV18 and TRBJ1-1; weak D call: TRBD1 (5 bases). The CDR3 is 14 residues long. Trimming took off 3 bases at V and 1 base at J, with 9 bases between the two ends. Germline values: CDR1 KGHSH, CDR2 LQKENI. The DNA of the CDR3 is TGTGCCAGCTCACCCGGGACGGGGAACACTGAAGCTTTCTTT. It is translated as CASSPGTGNTEAFF. Full variable domain (outside the CDR3, taken from reference TRBV18 and TRBJ1-1): NAGVMQNPRHLVRRRGQEARLRCSPMKGHSHVYWYRQLPEEGLKFMVYLQKENIIDESGMPKERFSAEFPKEGPSILRIQQVVRGDSAAYFCASSPGTGNTEAFFGQGTRLTVV.

This clone is medium-sized in the sample. The genes are TRBV28 and TRBJ2-7; 9 bases are a match to TRBD1. The germline V gene encodes CDR1 MDHEN and CDR2 SYDVKM. This CDR3 has 16 amino acids. Trimming cost V 4 bases and J 2 bases; bases outside gene matches: 9. The CDR3 DNA reads as TGTGCCAGCAGTTACGATACCGGGACAGGGACCTACGAGCAGTACTTC. Translated: CASSYDTGTGTYEQYF.

This clone was observed many times. V is TRBV27 and J is TRBJ1-2; D might be TRBD1 (6 bases). The V gene's germline CDR1 is MNHEY and CDR2 SMNVEV (reference sequence). Trimming left V 8 bases short and J 8 bases short, with 21 bases between. The CDR3 sequence is 14 residues long. This chain's CDR3 is CASALGGGSYGYTF. CDR3 bases: TGTGCCAGCGCCCTAGGGGGAGGGTCCTACGGCTACACCTTC.

In this sample, this clone is medium-sized. Compared with germline, one end of the junction differs, possibly owing to a read error. The rearrangement uses TRBV15 and TRBJ2-7; D perhaps matches TRBD1 (6 bases). The CDR3 is 12 amino acids. Germline V gene sequence: CDR1 LNHNV, CDR2 YYDKDF (reference sequence). The CDR3 coding sequence is TGTGCCACCAGCAGAGATCAGGGGACAAGGGACTTC. Translated, it gives CATSRDQGTRDF.

In its sample, this clone was seen many times. This sample also contains other DNA sequences that code for the same CDR3. This chain connects TRBV19 to TRBJ2-7; the D is unclear. The CDR3 length is 14 residues. The germline V gene encodes CDR1 LNHDA and CDR2 SQIVND (reference sequence). Trimming left V 3 bases short and J 2 bases short, with 11 bases between. As DNA, the CDR3 is TGTGCCAGTAGTATTAGTGGCTTCACCTACGAGCAGTACTTC. The encoded protein is CASSISGFTYEQYF.

CDR3 nucleotides: TGTGCCACCAGCAGAGACCTCGGAGATCAGCCCCAGCATTTT. It is translated as CATSRDLGDQPQHF. The rearrangement uses TRBV15 and TRBJ1-5, with D uncertain. Trimming removed 0 bases from V and 5 bases from J, with 8 bases in between. This CDR3 has 14 residues. Germline V lookup: CDR1 LNHNV, CDR2 YYDKDF (reference sequence). Drawing the rest from reference TRBV15 and TRBJ1-5, the complete variable domain is DAMVIQNPRYQVTQFGKPVTLSCSQTLNHNVMYWYQQKSSQAPKLLFHYYDKDFNNEADTPDNFQSRRPNTSFCFLDIRSPGLGDTAMYLCATSRDLGDQPQHFGDGTRLSIL.

This clone has a count of ten or more. The chain is built from TRBV24-1 and TRBJ2-2; 10 nucleotides match TRBD1. Unmatched junction bases numbered 7, after V lost 4 bases and J lost 3 bases. The CDR3 contains 17 residues. The germline CDR1 and CDR2 sequences are KGHDR and SFDVKD. As DNA, the CDR3 is TGTGCCACCAGTGACGAAACGGGGACAGGGGACACCGGGGAGCTGTTTTTT. Translating gives CATSDETGTGDTGELFF.

This clone was seen more than once but under ten times. This chain links TRBV11-2 with TRBJ1-2; perhaps TRBD1 as D (6 bases). CDR1 SGHAT and CDR2 FQNNGV come from the germline V gene. This CDR3 comprises 16 residues. V lost 5 bases to trimming and J lost 8 bases, with 24 bases between them. The CDR3 here is CASSRRGGGSDAGYTF. In DNA, the CDR3 is TGTGCCAGCAGCAGGAGGGGCGGGGGCTCCGACGCGGGCTACACCTTC.

This clone was seen a few times. The chain couples TRBV19 to TRBJ1-5; TRBD1 agrees at 12 bases. The V gene's germline CDR1 is LNHDA and CDR2 SQIVND (reference sequence). The CDR3 has 15 amino acids. Trimming removed 4 bases from V and 6 bases from J; junction bases left unmatched: 4. CDR3 loop: CASSRGQGAGQPQHF. The CDR3 nucleotides are TGTGCCAGTAGTAGGGGACAGGGGGCTGGTCAGCCCCAGCATTTT.

In this sample, this clone turned up many times. The chain is built from TRBV11-2 and TRBJ2-3; D is perhaps TRBD1 (6 bases). Germline V gene lookup returns CDR1 SGHAT and CDR2 FQNNGV. Trimming took off 4 bases at V and 4 bases at J, with 15 bases between the two ends. This CDR3 comprises 15 residues. Here the CDR3 reads CASSSGTGSPDTQYF. The CDR3 coding sequence is TGTGCCAGCAGCTCCGGTACAGGGAGCCCAGATACGCAGTATTTT.

This clone was observed a single time. The chain is built from TRBV30 and TRBJ2-7; 8 bases match TRBD1. CDR1 and CDR2 (germline): GTSNPN, SVGIG (reference sequence). This CDR3 has 15 amino acids. Trimming at V came to 0 bases and at J to 1 base, leaving 5 bases not matched to a gene. CDR3 region: CAWSVWTGTSYEQYF. The CDR3, as DNA: TGTGCCTGGAGTGTGTGGACAGGGACTTCCTACGAGCAGTACTTC.

There are a few counts of this clone. The J gene is TRBJ1-2, the V gene TRBV2, with TRBD1 as a possible D gene (6 bases). Per the germline V gene, CDR1 is SNHLY and CDR2 is FYNNEI. The CDR3 length is 13 residues. The V end lost 7 bases, the J end lost 8 bases, and 17 bases lay between the germline ends. CDR3 region: CASNGQTTRGYTF. CDR3 DNA sequence: TGTGCCAGCAATGGACAGACCACGCGCGGCTACACCTTC.

The chain couples TRBV6-4 to TRBJ2-7, with TRBD2 as a possible D gene (7 bases). There are 16 residues in the CDR3. V shed 2 bases and J shed 3 bases, with 17 bases lying between them. CDR1 is MRHNA and CDR2 is SNTAGT in the germline V gene. CDR3 loop: CASSDGSRRGHYEQYF. In DNA form, the CDR3 reads TGTGCCAGCAGTGACGGGTCAAGGCGGGGGCACTACGAGCAGTACTTC.

Ten or more counts support this clone. The V and J genes are TRBV4-1 and TRBJ2-3; 15 bases are shared with TRBD2. CDR3 length: 17 residues. Trimming at V came to 3 bases and at J to 4 bases, leaving 5 bases not matched to a gene. In germline, CDR1 is MGHRA, CDR2 YSYEKL. CDR3 bases: TGCGCCAGCAGCCACTCCGGACTAGCGGGGGGGCCAGATACGCAGTATTTT. Translation gives CASSHSGLAGGPDTQYF.

This chain connects TRBV5-5 to TRBJ1-1, with 7 bases fitting TRBD1. The CDR3 length is 15 residues. CDR1 is SGHKS, CDR2 YYEKEE, per germline (reference sequence). V dropped 2 bases and J dropped 7; count of bases not matched to a gene: 11. CDR3 residues: CASSFTGTAFSEAFF. The CDR3 DNA follows: TGTGCCAGCAGCTTTACCGGGACAGCGTTCAGTGAAGCTTTCTTT.